This entry lists 27 T cell receptor beta chains sequenced from one sample in a study of blood T cell repertoires in COVID-19. Sequenced by immunoSEQ multiplex PCR; TCRdb stores in-frame clones only, minus some. The sample contains about 360,000 clones, approximately 87% of which appear only once. Sequencing was done on a sample of PBMCs or T cells enriched from blood (not recorded which). These receptors all come from a man aged 25 to 45 who had recovered from COVID-19.

The chain carries TRBV10-1 and TRBJ2-1; 14 nucleotides match TRBD2. Germline V gene sequence: CDR1 WNHNN, CDR2 SYGVQD (reference sequence). The CDR3 covers 16 residues. V lost 6 bases and J lost 7; bases outside the gene matches: 8. CDR3: CASSGTSGGLGNEQFF. CDR3 nucleotides: TGCGCCAGCAGCGGGACTAGCGGGGGCCTGGGAAATGAGCAGTTCTTC.

V is TRBV6-1 and J is TRBJ2-1, with D tentatively TRBD2 (6 bases). The CDR3 runs 16 residues. V was cut by 0 bases and J by 2 bases, with 11 bases left in between. The germline V gene has CDR1 MNHNS and CDR2 SASEGT. CDR3 protein: CASSEAGGIPYNEQFF. The CDR3 bases are TGTGCCAGCAGTGAAGCGGGCGGGATCCCCTACAATGAGCAGTTCTTC.

The table lists this clone with a count of one. V is TRBV10-3 and J is TRBJ1-1, with D perhaps matching TRBD1 (5 bases). CDR1 and CDR2 (germline): ENHRY, SYGVKD. The CDR3 runs to 14 residues. V was shortened by 4 bases and J by 1 base, with 10 bases between the two germline ends. CDR3 coding DNA: TGTGCCATCAGTGTTAGCAGGGAGAACACTGAAGCTTTCTTT. It specifies CAISVSRENTEAFF.

V usage is TRBV19 and J usage is TRBJ1-2, with 9 nucleotides matching TRBD1. The CDR3 is 16 residues long. The V and J ends lost 2 bases and 6 bases, in that order; junction bases with no gene match: 10. Germline lookup yields CDR1 LNHDA and CDR2 SQIVND (reference sequence). Written as DNA, the CDR3 is TGTGCCAGTAGTATACCGAGGACAGGGGAAGCAAATGGCTACACCTTC. This sequence encodes CASSIPRTGEANGYTF.

The J gene is TRBJ2-3, the V gene TRBV27, with 8 bases aligning to TRBD2. Germline lookup yields CDR1 MNHEY and CDR2 SMNVEV (reference sequence). Trimming removed 4 bases from V and 5 bases from J; junction bases left unmatched: 23. The CDR3 loop spans 20 amino acids. As DNA, the CDR3 is TGTGCCAGCAGTTACAAACCCTTATGTGGAGCGCGGGGGGTTGGAGATACGCAGTATTTT. Protein: CASSYKPLCGARGVGDTQYF.

The chain uses TRBV19 and TRBJ1-2, with 7 bases lining up with TRBD1. CDR3 length equals 15 residues. CDR1 LNHDA and CDR2 SQIVND come from the germline V gene (reference sequence). The ends lost 1 base at V and 5 bases at J; junction bases unmatched: 7. The CDR3 loop is CASSIAHRGVYGYTF. The CDR3 coding sequence is TGTGCCAGTAGTATAGCCCACAGGGGCGTGTATGGCTACACCTTC.

This clone was seen only once. The J gene is TRBJ1-4, the V gene TRBV4-3, with TRBD1 identical over 7 bases. The ends lost 0 bases at V and 8 bases at J; junction bases unmatched: 9. The CDR3 extends over 16 amino acids. The germline gives CDR1 LGHNA, CDR2 YSLEER. This chain's CDR3 is CASSQDPGQREEKLFF. CDR3 in DNA: TGCGCCAGCAGCCAAGATCCGGGACAGCGGGAGGAAAAACTGTTTTTT.

The CDR3 loop reads CSVASAGREGYTF. CDR3 DNA sequence: TGCAGCGTTGCATCCGCGGGCCGAGAGGGCTACACCTTC. This sequence joins TRBV29-1 and TRBJ1-2; D ambiguous. The germline gives CDR1 SQVTM, CDR2 ANQGSEA. The V end was cut by 4 bases, the J end by 8 bases, with 17 bases between. The CDR3 totals 13 residues. The entire variable domain, with the rest obtained from reference TRBV29-1 and TRBJ1-2, is as follows: SAVISQKPSRDICQRGTSLTIQCQVDSQVTMMFWYRQQPGQSLTLIATANQGSEATYESGFVIDKFPISRPNLTFSTLTVSNMSPEDSSIYLCSVASAGREGYTFGSGTRLTVV.

V usage is TRBV7-2 and J usage is TRBJ1-6, with D unclear. V was shortened by 1 base and J by 0 bases, with 13 bases between the two germline ends. Germline V lookup: CDR1 SGHTA, CDR2 FQGNSA. The CDR3 extends over 18 amino acids. The CDR3 nucleotides are TGTGCCAGCAGCTTAGGGGCCTGGCAGAGCTCCTATAATTCACCCCTCCACTTT. It specifies CASSLGAWQSSYNSPLHF.

The rearrangement links TRBV7-8 to TRBJ1-1; D gene uncertain. This CDR3 is built from 12 residues. The germline V and J ends were trimmed by 5 bases and 4 bases, with 8 bases remaining between them. Per germline, CDR1 SGHVS and CDR2 FQNEAQ. The CDR3 bases are TGTGCCAGCAGCCCAGTTGGCACTGAAGCTTTCTTT. Residues: CASSPVGTEAFF. Based on the CDR3 plus reference TRBV7-8 and TRBJ1-1, the full variable domain is GAGVSQSPRYKVAKRGQDVALRCDPISGHVSLFWYQQALGQGPEFLTYFQNEAQLDKSGLPSDRFFAERPEGSVSTLKIQRTQQEDSAVYLCASSPVGTEAFFGQGTRLTVV.

This CDR3 is CASSYPMGQGFPYEQYF. The CDR3 DNA reads TGTGCCAGCAGCTATCCTATGGGACAGGGCTTCCCCTACGAGCAGTACTTC. V and J are TRBV11-2 and TRBJ2-7, with TRBD1 matching 9 bases. CDR3 length equals 17 residues. Germline V CDR1 and CDR2: SGHAT, FQNNGV. Trimming took 4 bases from V and 2 from J; bases not matched to a gene: 12.

A note on this clone: The sample contains more than one DNA sequence encoding this CDR3. This chain joins TRBV12-3 or TRBV12-4 and TRBJ1-1; 9 nucleotides agree with TRBD1. V lost 6 bases and J lost 11; bases outside the gene matches: 7. There are 12 residues in the CDR3. The CDR3 DNA reads as TGTGCCAGCAGCTACGGACAGGGGACGGCTTTCTTT. Protein sequence: CASSYGQGTAFF.

The rearrangement uses TRBV4-2 and TRBJ2-7; perhaps TRBD1 as D (6 bases). The length of the CDR3 is 16 residues. The germline V and J ends were trimmed by 3 bases and 3 bases, with 18 bases remaining between them. Germline lookup yields CDR1 LGHNA and CDR2 YNFKEQ. The CDR3 DNA follows: TGTGCCAGCAGCCACTCCGAGCAGGGGCGCATCTACGAGCAGTACTTC. Encoded protein: CASSHSEQGRIYEQYF.

The chain joins TRBV7-2 to TRBJ1-3, with 9 bases lining up with TRBD1. The CDR3 contains 14 residues. Per germline, CDR1 SGHTA and CDR2 FQGNSA. The trim removed 10 bases at V and 4 bases at J, leaving 8 bases unmatched. CDR3 DNA: TGTGCCAAAATACAGGGGGCGCGGGGAAACACCATATATTTT. As protein: CAKIQGARGNTIYF.

CDR3 in DNA: TGCGCCAGCAGCCAAGGACCGGGACAGGGGAGAAAGAATGAGCAGTTCTTC. It specifies CASSQGPGQGRKNEQFF. V and J are TRBV4-1 and TRBJ2-1; 10 positions agree with TRBD1. In germline, CDR1 is MGHRA, CDR2 YSYEKL. V gave up 1 base and J gave up 7 bases; unmatched junction bases: 10. The CDR3 is 17 residues long.

The chain couples TRBV11-3 to TRBJ2-2, with unresolved D. Germline CDR1 reads SGHNT; CDR2 reads YENEEA. This CDR3 is 12 amino acids long. Trimming stripped 5 bases from V and 7 bases from J, with 8 bases between. CDR3 amino acids: CASSTRNGELFF. CDR3 nucleotide sequence: TGTGCCAGCAGCACTCGAAACGGGGAGCTGTTTTTT.

The V call is TRBV11-2, the J call TRBJ2-5, with 13 bases aligning to TRBD2. Germline V gene data show CDR1 as SGHAT and CDR2 as FQNNGV. The CDR3 consists of 16 residues. The J segment lost 0 bases and the V segment lost 7 bases, leaving 5 bases of the junction unmatched. CDR3: CASTRLAGGYQETQYF. The CDR3 region has the DNA TGTGCCAGCACCAGACTAGCGGGGGGATACCAAGAGACCCAGTACTTC.

The chain combines TRBV30 with TRBJ2-5, with D perhaps TRBD1 (5 bases). Germline V CDR1 and CDR2: GTSNPN, SVGIG (reference sequence). V lost 8 bases and J lost 2, with 12 bases in between. The CDR3 has 12 residues. This chain's CDR3 is CAQGQPQETQYF. The CDR3 DNA sequence: TGTGCCCAGGGTCAGCCACAAGAGACCCAGTACTTC.

V usage is TRBV6-2 or TRBV6-3 and J usage is TRBJ2-1; D ambiguous. Germline V gene lookup returns CDR1 MNHEY and CDR2 SVGEGT. The V and J ends lost 0 bases and 8 bases respectively, with 8 bases between them. The CDR3 consists of 13 residues. The CDR3 protein is CASSYSSGYEQFF. CDR3 in DNA: TGTGCCAGCAGTTACTCGTCAGGTTATGAGCAGTTCTTC.

The chain combines TRBV7-9 with TRBJ2-5; possible D gene TRBD2, 6 bases. Germline values: CDR1 SEHNR, CDR2 FQNEAQ (reference sequence). The CDR3 length is 16 residues. V dropped 6 bases and J dropped 0 bases, with 17 bases sitting between them. This CDR3 reads CASRRVGGTYQETQYF. For the CDR3, the DNA is TGTGCCAGCAGGAGAGTGGGGGGAACGTACCAAGAGACCCAGTACTTC.

This chain connects TRBV27 to TRBJ1-2, with 7 bases that match TRBD1. The CDR3 sequence is 14 residues long. In germline, CDR1 is MNHEY, CDR2 SMNVEV (reference sequence). Trimming removed 3 bases from V and 7 bases from J; junction bases left unmatched: 8. As DNA, the CDR3 is TGTGCCAGCAGTTTCTCAGACAGGGTTGGTGGCTACACCTTC. This encodes CASSFSDRVGGYTF.

The chain carries TRBV12-3 or TRBV12-4 and TRBJ1-1; the match to TRBD1 covers 8 bases. With V trimmed by 6 bases and J by 8 bases, 8 bases remained unmatched. CDR3 length equals 13 residues. CDR3 region: CASRFRGRVEAFF. DNA of the CDR3: TGTGCCAGCAGGTTCAGGGGGCGCGTAGAAGCTTTCTTT.

This sequence joins TRBV5-4 and TRBJ2-2; D gene unclear. This CDR3 comprises 14 residues. Trimming took 4 bases from V and 5 from J, leaving 12 bases between them. CDR1 is SGHNT and CDR2 is YYREEE in the germline V gene (reference sequence). The CDR3 region has the DNA TGTGCCAGCAGCGATTATACGCGGACCGGGGAGCTGTTTTTT. Protein product: CASSDYTRTGELFF.

The chain couples TRBV7-8 to TRBJ2-5; TRBD2 matches 7 bases. Per germline, CDR1 SGHVS and CDR2 FQNEAQ. J lost 0 bases, V lost 3 bases, and 1 base had no gene match. The CDR3 is made up of 14 amino acids. The CDR3 loop is CASSFSGYQETQYF. CDR3 DNA: TGTGCCAGCAGCTTTAGCGGGTACCAAGAGACCCAGTACTTC.

The V and J genes are TRBV4-1 and TRBJ1-1; D remains ambiguous. CDR3 length: 15 amino acids. Germline CDR1 is MGHRA and CDR2 is YSYEKL. V shed 0 bases and J shed 5 bases, with 13 bases lying between them. For the CDR3, the DNA is TGCGCCAGCAGCCAAGATCGACCGGGCGGGACTGAAGCTTTCTTT. This encodes CASSQDRPGGTEAFF.

This sequence joins TRBV9 and TRBJ2-2, with D perhaps matching TRBD1 (5 bases). Deletions cut 0 bases from V and 7 bases from J, with 10 bases between. The CDR3 is made up of 14 amino acids. Germline values: CDR1 SGDLS, CDR2 YYNGEE. For the CDR3, the DNA is TGTGCCAGCAGCGTAGAGGGGTTTGTCGGGGAGCTGTTTTTT. Protein product: CASSVEGFVGELFF.

This clone was observed a single time. The CDR3 is CASSPVGSAETFF. For the CDR3, the DNA is TGTGCCAGCAGCCCCGTGGGCAGTGCTGAGACTTTCTTT. The chain is built from TRBV3-1 (or the pseudogene TRBV3-2) and TRBJ1-1; no clear D gene. The CDR3 consists of 13 residues. V lost 4 bases to trimming and J lost 12 bases, with 18 bases between them. Germline lookup yields CDR1 LGHDT and CDR2 YNNKEL (reference sequence).